Detailed here is one TCR beta chain. Its antigen is still unknown. This CDR3 region has 15 residues. The V gene's germline CDR1 is SGHTA and CDR2 FQGNSA. Trimming shortened V by 2 bases and J by 0 bases, and 11 bases separated the two germline ends. The assay was immunoSEQ multiplex PCR, and TCRdb's table has in-frame clones only and misses some. The sample carries 85,000 to 100,000 clones, 90% to 95% recorded once. The sample originates from a study of graft-versus-host responses after intestinal transplantation. This receptor was taken from a human donor who received an intestinal transplant. V and J are TRBV7-2 and TRBJ2-7; no firm D call. Here the sequenced sample was unstimulated CD8+ T cells sorted from spleen or lymph node cells, taken before intestinal transplant. CDR3 in DNA: TGTGCCAGCAGCTTATCTACTGTGAGCTCCTACGAGCAGTACTTC. It is translated as CASSLSTVSSYEQYF.